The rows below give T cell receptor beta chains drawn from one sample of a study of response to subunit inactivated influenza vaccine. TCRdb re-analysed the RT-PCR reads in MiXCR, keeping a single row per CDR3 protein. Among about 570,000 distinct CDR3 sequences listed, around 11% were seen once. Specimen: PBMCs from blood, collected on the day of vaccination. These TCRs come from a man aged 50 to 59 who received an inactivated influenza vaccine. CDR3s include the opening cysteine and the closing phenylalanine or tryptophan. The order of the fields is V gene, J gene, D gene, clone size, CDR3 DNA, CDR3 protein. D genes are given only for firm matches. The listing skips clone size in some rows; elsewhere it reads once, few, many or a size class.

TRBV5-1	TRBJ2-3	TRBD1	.	TGCGCCAGCAGCAGAAAACAGGGGGCAGATACGCAGTATTTT	CASSRKQGADTQYF
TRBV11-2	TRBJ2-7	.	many	TGTGCCAGCAGCTTAGATCTCGGAGCCCAGTACTTC	CASSLDLGAQYF
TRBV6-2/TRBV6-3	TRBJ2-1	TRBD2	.	TGTGCCAGCAGCGCCCTGGGACTAGCTAACAATGAGCAGTTCTTC	CASSALGLANNEQFF
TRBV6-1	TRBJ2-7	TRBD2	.	TGTGCCAGTTATTCTAGCGGGAGGGTTTACGAGCAGTACTTC	CASYSSGRVYEQYF
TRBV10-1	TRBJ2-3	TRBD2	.	TGCGCCAGCAGTGTAAGGACTAGCGGGGGCACTAGCACAGATACGCAGTATTTT	CASSVRTSGGTSTDTQYF
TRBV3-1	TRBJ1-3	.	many	TGTGCCAGCAATGCTGGAAACACCATATATTTT	CASNAGNTIYF
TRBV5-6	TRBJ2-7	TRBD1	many	TGTGCCAGCAGCTACACCGGGACAGGGGAAGACTACGAGCAGTACTTC	CASSYTGTGEDYEQYF
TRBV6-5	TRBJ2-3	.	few	TGTGCCAGCAGTTACCTGACTGACACAGATACGCAGTATTTT	CASSYLTDTDTQYF
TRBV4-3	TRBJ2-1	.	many	TGCGCCAGCAGCCAAGATCTAGCGTCCTACAATGAGCAGTTCTTC	CASSQDLASYNEQFF
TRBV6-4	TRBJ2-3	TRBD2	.	TGTGCCAGCAGTGCACTAGCGGGGGCCGATACGCAGTATTTT	CASSALAGADTQYF
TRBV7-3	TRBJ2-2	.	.	TGTGCCAGCAGCCCGCGCGTTGGCGGGGAGCTGTTTTTT	CASSPRVGGELFF
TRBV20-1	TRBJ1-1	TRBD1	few	TGCAGTGCCCTGGACAGGACGAACACTGAAGCTTTCTTT	CSALDRTNTEAFF
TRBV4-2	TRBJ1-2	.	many	TGTGCCAGCAGCCAAGTTCACCCGACAACCGGTGGCTACACCTTC	CASSQVHPTTGGYTF